Below are 15 T cell receptor beta chains sequenced from a single sample in a study of STAT3 mutations in large granular lymphocyte leukemia. Study-level points and caveats: In T-cell large granular lymphocyte leukemia, about half of patients showed multiple immunodominant subclonotypes.

Their specific antigens are unknown. Libraries were prepared by immunoSEQ multiplex PCR; TCRdb keeps only in-frame clonotypes and omits some of them. The table lists approximately 8,200 clones, roughly 89% of them singletons. The sample consisted of peripheral blood mononuclear cells. The origin of the receptors is an older man with T-cell large granular lymphocyte leukemia. Some clones in this sample may be carry-over from other donors' samples.

The chain is built from TRBV10-3 and TRBJ2-2; 7 bases align to TRBD1. The CDR3 is made up of 13 amino acids. CDR1 is ENHRY and CDR2 is SYGVKD in the germline V gene. Germline trimming cut 10 bases from V and 1 base from J; bases unmatched to any gene: 3. This CDR3 is CATQGENTGELFF. The DNA for the CDR3 is TGTGCCACCCAGGGGGAGAACACCGGGGAGCTGTTTTTT.

The V and J genes are TRBV5-6 and TRBJ2-3, with 7 nucleotides matching TRBD1. V lost 1 base, J lost 4 bases, and 6 bases stayed unmatched. Germline loops: CDR1 SGHDT, CDR2 YYEEEE. The CDR3 loop spans 15 amino acids. The CDR3 here is CASSLRGGRADTQYF. The CDR3 nucleotides are TGTGCCAGCAGCTTGCGAGGGGGCCGGGCAGATACGCAGTATTTT.

The chain uses TRBV30 and TRBJ1-2; D might be TRBD1 (5 bases). Germline V gene sequence: CDR1 GTSNPN, CDR2 SVGIG (reference sequence). Trimming pared 2 bases from V and 0 bases from J, leaving 13 bases between. The CDR3 sequence is 15 residues long. The CDR3 reads CAWSRGGGANYGYTF. CDR3 coding DNA: TGTGCCTGGAGTCGCGGCGGAGGGGCTAACTATGGCTACACCTTC.

The V and J genes are TRBV28 and TRBJ1-2; TRBD1 aligns across 7 bases. Looked up from germline, CDR1 is MDHEN and CDR2 is SYDVKM. With 3 bases clipped from V and 3 bases from J, the junction kept 4 bases outside the gene matches. CDR3 size: 14 residues. The CDR3 reads CASSLSDRDYGYTF. The CDR3 DNA is TGTGCCAGCAGTTTGAGTGACAGGGACTATGGCTACACCTTC.

This chain joins TRBV14 and TRBJ1-2; TRBD1 might be the D (5 bases). CDR3 length: 16 amino acids. Germline V CDR1 and CDR2: SGHDN, FVKESK. The germline V and J ends were trimmed by 4 bases and 5 bases, with 20 bases remaining between them. CDR3 DNA sequence: TGTGCCAGCAGCCCCAGACCCATGGGGGGAGAATATGGCTACACCTTC. Its protein product is CASSPRPMGGEYGYTF.

The chain has TRBV7-3 and TRBJ1-1; 7 bases match TRBD1. The CDR3 contains 14 residues. The junction had 4 bases not matched to a gene; V was cut back by 4 bases and J by 2 bases. Germline values: CDR1 SGHTA, CDR2 FQGTGA. This CDR3 reads CASSSGQFNTEAFF. In nucleotides, the CDR3 is TGTGCCAGCAGCTCGGGACAGTTCAACACTGAAGCTTTCTTT.

The chain carries TRBV18 and TRBJ2-7; no clear D. CDR1 is KGHSH, CDR2 LQKENI, per germline. This CDR3 is 14 amino acids long. Trimming shortened V by 3 bases and J by 1 base, and 10 bases separated the two germline ends. CDR3 amino acids: CASSPLEISYEQYF. CDR3 coding DNA: TGTGCCAGCTCACCCCTAGAAATTTCCTACGAGCAGTACTTC.

The genes are TRBV19 and TRBJ2-6; D remains unclear. Germline CDR1 and CDR2: LNHDA and SQIVND (reference sequence). Between the trimmed V and J ends, which lost 6 bases and 0 bases, there was a span of 9 bases. This CDR3 region has 15 residues. The chain's CDR3 is CASRRWDSGANVLTF. The DNA for the CDR3 is TGTGCCAGTAGAAGGTGGGACTCTGGGGCCAACGTCCTGACTTTC.

V and J are TRBV5-1 and TRBJ2-5, with D perhaps matching TRBD1 (6 bases). The CDR3 runs 15 residues. Trimming stripped 4 bases from V and 4 bases from J, with 17 bases between. Per the germline V gene, CDR1 is SGHRS and CDR2 is YFSETQ. The CDR3 here is CASSTIPGQLETQYF. As DNA, the CDR3 is TGCGCCAGCAGCACCATACCCGGACAGTTAGAGACCCAGTACTTC.

The chain has TRBV7-3 and TRBJ2-5, with 11 bases aligning to TRBD2. CDR3 size: 15 residues. Germline CDR1 and CDR2: SGHTA and FQGTGA. V shed 5 bases and J 5 bases; nucleotides not matched to a gene: 7. CDR3 coding DNA: TGTGCCAGCAGCCCTCTAGCGGGGGGCTTGGAGACCCAGTACTTC. Its protein is CASSPLAGGLETQYF.

The chain recombines TRBV5-1 with TRBJ2-7; D unresolved. The CDR3 has 12 residues. Trimming shortened V by 7 bases and J by 3 bases, and 11 bases separated the two germline ends. CDR1 and CDR2 (germline): SGHRS, YFSETQ. The CDR3 sequence is CASGSGLYEQYF. In DNA, the CDR3 is TGCGCCAGCGGCTCAGGCCTCTACGAGCAGTACTTC.

This clone was seen only a few times. The chain has TRBV9 and TRBJ1-2; D might be TRBD1 (5 bases). The CDR3 is 14 amino acids. CDR1 and CDR2 from the germline V gene are SGDLS and YYNGEE. Deletions cut 2 bases from V and 4 bases from J, with 12 bases between. CDR3 in DNA: TGTGCCAGCAGCGTCGGGCAGGGCACCTATGGCTACACCTTC. This translates into CASSVGQGTYGYTF. Filled out from reference TRBV9 and TRBJ1-2, the complete variable domain reads DSGVTQTPKHLITATGQRVTLRCSPRSGDLSVYWYQQSLDQGLQFLIQYYNGEERAKGNILERFSAQQFPDLHSELNLSSLELGDSALYFCASSVGQGTYGYTFGSGTRLTVV.

This clone was seen more than once but under ten times. V and J are TRBV6-1 and TRBJ1-6, with D uncertain. The V gene lost 4 bases and the J gene lost 3 bases, with 7 bases spanning the gap. The CDR3 is made up of 14 amino acids. The germline CDR1 and CDR2 sequences are MNHNS and SASEGT. CDR3 in amino acids: CASSVGIYNSPLHF. CDR3 nucleotides: TGTGCCAGCAGTGTAGGGATCTATAATTCACCCCTCCACTTT.

This sequence joins TRBV4-3 and TRBJ1-1; D perhaps matches TRBD1 (5 bases). This CDR3 is built from 17 residues. The V gene's germline CDR1 is LGHNA and CDR2 YSLEER. The V gene lost 0 bases and the J gene lost 1 base, with 15 bases spanning the gap. The CDR3 coding sequence is TGCGCCAGCAGCCAAGAGTTCAGGGCGGTGGGGAACACTGAAGCTTTCTTT. Translating gives CASSQEFRAVGNTEAFF.

The chain links TRBV27 to TRBJ2-3; TRBD2 agrees at 7 bases. The trim removed 5 bases at V and 4 bases at J, leaving 9 bases unmatched. Per the germline V gene, CDR1 is MNHEY and CDR2 is SMNVEV (reference sequence). CDR3 length: 15 residues. CDR3 residues: CASSPLAGLPDTQYF. CDR3 DNA: TGTGCCAGCAGTCCGTTAGCGGGCCTCCCAGATACGCAGTATTTT.